The sequence of this TCR beta chain was determined in a study of T-cell reconstitution after alpha-beta-depleted transplantation in children. Unique molecular identifiers featured in how the TCRbeta library was prepared. MiXCR, run by TCRdb on the PCR reads, gives a single entry per CDR3 protein. The table includes fewer than 550,000 distinct CDR3 sequences, about 10% detected once. Study-wide results and limits: From newly produced T cells came most of the T-cell counts and diversity one year after transplant.

Note on this clonotype: No antigen is known for it.

This specimen was PBMCs, mostly from graft donor cells, taken 180 days after TCRalphabeta/CD19-depleted stem cell transplant. The sequence was obtained from a female patient younger than 10 who had a stem cell transplant for aplastic anemia, so the T cells may come from the graft donor.

CDR3 DNA sequence: TGTGCAACCAGGGGGGGTGCGAGAACTGAAGCTTTCTTT. It yields the protein CATRGGARTEAFF. The J gene is TRBJ1-1, the V gene TRBV28; 7 bases fit TRBD1. Germline V lookup: CDR1 MDHEN, CDR2 SYDVKM. The CDR3 runs 13 residues.